This T cell receptor beta chain is from a study of shared clonotypes between healthy human individuals. The authors' processing: Filtering differed since immunoSEQ provided only junctions, with no quality scores. Sequencing was performed with immunoSEQ multiplex PCR; in TCRdb, only in-frame clones are kept and a portion is missing. The DNA was the basis for D and trimming; V, J and clone size are from that table. The sample lists fewer than 350,000 clones, around 90% occurring once. Germline V lookup: CDR1 MNHEY, CDR2 SMNVEV (reference sequence). The V end lost 6 bases, the J end lost 1 base, and 13 bases lay between the germline ends. The CDR3 is 14 amino acids.

This chain links TRBV27 with TRBJ2-7; D is unresolved. The sequenced sample consisted of memory CD8+ T cells sorted from blood. Specified subset: CD45RO+ cells pooled with CCR7-negative TemRA cells. This receptor was taken from a young man in good health. CDR3 bases: TGTGCCAGCAGATCCTTAAGGGATTCCTACGAGCAGTACTTC. Protein: CASRSLRDSYEQYF.